The rows below give T cell receptor beta chains drawn from one sample of a study of T cell changes during pregnancy in multiple sclerosis. TCRdb's table, derived via immunoSEQ multiplex PCR, lists solely in-frame clones and lacks some. This table has tens of thousands of clones, around 91% appearing once. The sample consisted of CD8+ T cells from peripheral blood mononuclear cells, taken in the third trimester of pregnancy. These receptors all stem from a female donor with multiple sclerosis, enrolled in a pregnancy study. Both conserved end residues are part of each CDR3. A D gene is named only where the DNA matches it firmly. A clone size is listed for some rows: how often the clone was seen (once, few, many), or a class if it is expanded.

>-|TRBJ2-7|TRBV5-4|-
TGTGCCAGCAGCCCCCTGGGACAAGACGAGCAGTACTTC
CASSPLGQDEQYF
>TRBD1|TRBJ1-2|TRBV11-2|-
TGTGCCAGCAGCTCTGTGTCAGGGGGGAACTATGGCTACACCTTC
CASSSVSGGNYGYTF
>TRBD2|TRBJ2-1|TRBV6-6|-
TGTGCCAGCAGTGCCCTTAGCGGGAGGGCCCACAATGAGCAGTTCTTC
CASSALSGRAHNEQFF
>TRBD2|TRBJ2-3|TRBV6-1|medium-sized
TGTGCCAGCAGTGGACTAGCGGGAGGGCCAGATACGCAGTATTTT
CASSGLAGGPDTQYF
>-|TRBJ2-3|TRBV5-6|-
TGTGCCAGCAGCTTGCTGAGCACAGATACGCAGTATTTT
CASSLLSTDTQYF
>-|TRBJ2-1|TRBV7-3|few
TGTGCCAGCAGCTCGCCGGGGAATGAGCAGTTCTTC
CASSSPGNEQFF
>TRBD1|TRBJ1-6|TRBV19|once
TGTGCCAGTAGTACCCGGGACAGCAATTCACCCCTCCACTTT
CASSTRDSNSPLHF
>TRBD1|TRBJ2-5|TRBV11-3|-
TGTGCCAGCAGCCGAGAGGGACAGCCCCAAGAGACCCAGTACTTC
CASSREGQPQETQYF
>-|TRBJ2-2|TRBV11-3|-
TGTGCCAGCAGCTTATACGAGGACAGAATGAACACCGGGGAGCTGTTTTTT
CASSLYEDRMNTGELFF
>-|TRBJ1-1|TRBV14|-
TGTGCCAGCAGCCAGGCAGGGGCTAGTGAAGCTTTCTTT
CASSQAGASEAFF
>TRBD1|TRBJ1-2|TRBV7-2|-
TGTGCCAGCAGCGACTTAATCAGGGGGGAATATGGCTACACCTTC
CASSDLIRGEYGYTF
>-|TRBJ1-1|TRBV4-3|-
TGCGCCAGCCGGAGGGTCCCCCTTTTGGGCACTGAAGCTTTCTTT
CASRRVPLLGTEAFF
>-|TRBJ2-7|TRBV10-3|-
TGTGCCATCAGTGACCTCAGGGTACAGGGCCCTGGCGAGCAGTACTTC
CAISDLRVQGPGEQYF
>TRBD1|TRBJ2-1|TRBV6-5|-
TGTGCCAGCAGTGTCGGACAGGCTTCCTACAATGAGCAGTTCTTC
CASSVGQASYNEQFF
>-|TRBJ2-7|TRBV7-8|-
TGTGCCAGCAGCTTACGCGGACAGCCAGCCTACGAGCAGTACTTC
CASSLRGQPAYEQYF
>-|TRBJ2-3|TRBV19|-
TGTGCCAGTAGTATAGACGGACTCCTACCCCGCACAGATACGCAGTATTTT
CASSIDGLLPRTDTQYF
>-|TRBJ2-1|TRBV11-2|-
TGTGCCAGCAGCTTAGATTTCAACAATGAGCAGTTCTTC
CASSLDFNNEQFF
>TRBD1|TRBJ2-1|TRBV12-5|-
TGTGCTAGTGGTCACCCCGGGACAGTCAACAATGAGCAGTTCTTC
CASGHPGTVNNEQFF
>-|TRBJ2-7|TRBV4-1|-
TGCGCCAGCAGCCAAGTAGATGATTACGAGCAGTACTTC
CASSQVDDYEQYF
>-|TRBJ2-7|TRBV2|many
TGTGCCAGCAGTTGGACTCTCCCCTACGAGCAGTACTTC
CASSWTLPYEQYF